These 5 T cell receptor beta chains came from one sample sequenced in a study of cytomegalovirus exposure and HLA in healthy donors. Amplification used 60 Vbeta primers and 13 Jbeta primers. The repertoire was sequenced with immunoSEQ multiplex PCR; TCRdb's copy has only in-frame clones and lacks some. The data show about 110,000 clones, about 75% seen once. Sequenced sample: PBMCs. The receptors were gathered from a man aged 40-50 years in good health and CMV-seronegative.

This chain links TRBV2 with TRBJ2-3; 10 positions agree with TRBD2. V trimming: 1 base; J trimming: 3 bases; junction bases outside the gene matches: 4. The CDR3 totals 16 residues. From germline, CDR1 is SNHLY and CDR2 FYNNEI. As DNA, the CDR3 is TGTGCCAGCAGTGAAGAAGCGGGGGGGCCGACAGATACGCAGTATTTT. Encoded protein: CASSEEAGGPTDTQYF.

V and J are TRBV27 and TRBJ2-2, with no clear D. This CDR3 is built from 15 residues. V was cut by 1 base and J by 6 bases, with 12 bases left in between. Germline V lookup: CDR1 MNHEY, CDR2 SMNVEV (reference sequence). The CDR3 nucleotides read TGTGCCAGCAGTTTATTGCCCACTTTACCCGGGGAGCTGTTTTTT. It specifies CASSLLPTLPGELFF.

V usage is TRBV18 and J usage is TRBJ2-2; TRBD1 matches at 7 bases. This CDR3 comprises 14 residues. The trim removed 5 bases at V and 5 bases at J, leaving 5 bases unmatched. Germline V gene sequence: CDR1 KGHSH, CDR2 LQKENI. In DNA, the CDR3 is TGTGCCAGCTCATCGGTCAGGGGGACCGGGGAGCTGTTTTTT. Translated, it gives CASSSVRGTGELFF.

This chain links TRBV29-1 with TRBJ1-5; TRBD1 is a possible D gene (6 bases). Trimming shortened V by 8 bases and J by 7 bases, and 18 bases separated the two germline ends. The CDR3 is 13 residues long. Germline V gene sequence: CDR1 SQVTM, CDR2 ANQGSEA. CDR3 DNA sequence: TGCAGCACTTCACAGGGAGTGGGGCAGCCCCAGCATTTT. Translated: CSTSQGVGQPQHF.

The chain links TRBV7-8 to TRBJ2-5; TRBD2 matches 10 bases. Per the germline V gene, CDR1 is SGHVS and CDR2 is FQNEAQ. The CDR3 sequence is 17 residues long. Losses at the gene ends were 1 base for V and 1 base for J; bases not matched to a gene: 6. The CDR3 sequence is CASSLGVLAGSQETQYF. The CDR3 DNA follows: TGTGCCAGCAGCTTAGGGGTACTAGCGGGGTCCCAAGAGACCCAGTACTTC. Together with reference TRBV7-8 and TRBJ2-5, the CDR3 gives the full variable domain: GAGVSQSPRYKVAKRGQDVALRCDPISGHVSLFWYQQALGQGPEFLTYFQNEAQLDKSGLPSDRFFAERPEGSVSTLKIQRTQQEDSAVYLCASSLGVLAGSQETQYFGPGTRLLVL.